Listed here are 14 T cell receptor beta chains from one sample, sequenced in a study of T cells in Graves' hyperthyroidism and ophthalmopathy. There were TCR beta CDR3 regions amplified from RNA transcripts. A first-round RT-PCR of the TCR CDR3 used the HTBI primer set. Each CDR3 protein gets one entry after TCRdb re-called the multiplex PCR reads with MiXCR. The sample gives around 420,000 distinct CDR3 sequences, roughly an eighth of which show up once; roughly 4.8% is in the top ten. The material sequenced was blood. The receptors here all came from a woman aged 18-29 years with Graves' hyperthyroidism.

The CDR3 region has the DNA TGTGCCAGCAGTTACTCGCTCGCCGGCCTAGCGGAGAACAATGAGCAGTTCTTC. Encoded protein: CASSYSLAGLAENNEQFF. The rearrangement links TRBV6-8 to TRBJ2-1, with 7 bases matching TRBD2. The CDR3 has 18 amino acids. Trimming at V came to 0 bases and at J to 5 bases, leaving 13 bases not matched to a gene. Germline CDR1 is MNHGY and CDR2 is SAAAGT.

This chain connects TRBV12-3 or TRBV12-4 to TRBJ1-6; D is unresolved. The ends were cut back, 4 bases at V and 6 bases at J, with 10 bases in the middle. The CDR3 runs 14 residues. Here the CDR3 reads CASSYWQINSPLHF. CDR3 nucleotide sequence: TGTGCCAGCAGTTATTGGCAAATTAATTCACCCCTCCACTTT.

This clonotype was counted at least ten times. V usage is TRBV10-3 and J usage is TRBJ1-1, with D perhaps TRBD1 (5 bases). CDR1 and CDR2 from the germline V gene are ENHRY and SYGVKD. This CDR3 comprises 15 residues. V was clipped by 3 bases and J by 3 bases, with 14 bases between them. DNA for the CDR3: TGTGCCATCAGTGAATCAGGGCTCGAAGACACTGAAGCTTTCTTT. It specifies CAISESGLEDTEAFF.

The V and J genes are TRBV14 and TRBJ1-1, with D unclear. The CDR3 covers 13 residues. Germline lookup yields CDR1 SGHDN and CDR2 FVKESK. V shed 0 bases and J shed 11 bases, with 13 bases lying between them. The CDR3, as DNA: TGTGCCAGCAGCCAAGATCTTGGGAAAAGGGCTTTCTTT. Protein: CASSQDLGKRAFF.

This clonotype has a count of ten or more. The chain links TRBV20-1 to TRBJ2-7; TRBD2 matches at 12 bases. Per germline, CDR1 DFQATT and CDR2 SNEGSKA (reference sequence). The CDR3 length is 16 residues. V was clipped by 4 bases and J by 3 bases; unmatched bases: 10. The CDR3 nucleotides read TGCAGTGCTACCCCGTGGACTAGCGGGACGAACTACGAGCAGTACTTC. This codes for CSATPWTSGTNYEQYF.

This clonotype was recorded at least ten times. The chain joins TRBV24-1 to TRBJ1-1; 8 bases align to TRBD1. This CDR3 has 13 amino acids. The V gene end was trimmed by 4 bases and the J gene end by 10 bases; junction bases not matched to a gene: 7. CDR1 is KGHDR, CDR2 SFDVKD, per germline. The CDR3, as DNA: TGTGCCACCAGTGACCCGACAGGGGTAGGAGCTTTCTTT. Protein sequence: CATSDPTGVGAFF.

At least ten counts were recorded for this clonotype. CDR3: CSARLAGDVNTQYF. DNA for the CDR3: TGCAGTGCAAGACTAGCGGGAGATGTGAATACGCAGTATTTT. The chain combines TRBV20-1 with TRBJ2-3; 12 nucleotides agree with TRBD2. Germline-derived CDR1 and CDR2 are DFQATT and SNEGSKA (reference sequence). V shed 6 bases, J shed 7 bases, and the junction held 8 bases outside the gene matches. The CDR3 is 14 amino acids.

This clonotype was counted ten times or more. In DNA form, the CDR3 reads TGCAGTGCCAGGGCAGGGGGCGCAGGGATGGAGACCCAGTACTTC. It encodes CSARAGGAGMETQYF. V and J are TRBV20-1 and TRBJ2-5, with 8 bases aligning to TRBD1. The CDR3 spans 15 residues. Germline assignment: CDR1 DFQATT and CDR2 SNEGSKA (reference sequence). V lost 6 bases, J lost 5 bases, and 14 bases stayed unmatched.

The chain links TRBV20-1 to TRBJ2-2; D might be TRBD2 (7 bases). The germline V gene encodes CDR1 DFQATT and CDR2 SNEGSKA (reference sequence). V lost 4 bases and J 1 base, leaving 19 bases between the germline ends. The CDR3 consists of 17 residues. Written as DNA, the CDR3 is TGCAGTGCTACCCCCCTCTGGGAGGGGGAGAACACCGGGGAGCTGTTTTTT. This gives the protein CSATPLWEGENTGELFF.

This clonotype came up a few times. This rearrangement joins TRBV7-9 to TRBJ1-2, with TRBD1 matching 8 bases. Per the germline V gene, CDR1 is SEHNR and CDR2 is FQNEAQ (reference sequence). The CDR3 runs to 14 residues. V dropped 4 bases and J dropped 5; count of bases not matched to a gene: 6. CDR3 in DNA: TGTGCCAGCAGCTCATTACGACAGGGGTATGGCTACACCTTC. It yields the protein CASSSLRQGYGYTF. The full variable domain, rest sourced from reference TRBV7-9 and TRBJ1-2, is DTGVSQNPRHKITKRGQNVTFRCDPISEHNRLYWYRQTLGQGPEFLTYFQNEAQLEKSRLLSDRFSAERPKGSFSTLEIQRTEQGDSAMYLCASSSLRQGYGYTFGSGTRLTVV.

Many counts were recorded for this clonotype. The V gene is TRBV2, the J gene TRBJ2-1; maybe TRBD2 (6 bases). CDR3 length: 13 amino acids. V lost 8 bases and J 9 bases, leaving 17 bases between the germline ends. CDR1 is SNHLY, CDR2 FYNNEI, per germline. The DNA of the CDR3 is TGTGCCAGCGGAGAATCTAGCGCTATTGAGCAGTTCTTC. Protein sequence: CASGESSAIEQFF. The variable domain in full, with the rest retrieved from reference TRBV2 and TRBJ2-1, is EPEVTQTPSHQVTQMGQEVILRCVPISNHLYFYWYRQILGQKVEFLVSFYNNEISEKSEIFDDQFSVERPDGSNFTLKIRSTKLEDSAMYFCASGESSAIEQFFGPGTRLTVL.

This clonotype was observed many times. This chain connects TRBV24-1 to TRBJ2-1; D gene uncertain. This CDR3 comprises 13 residues. Per the germline V gene, CDR1 is KGHDR and CDR2 is SFDVKD. Trimming took off 4 bases at V and 5 bases at J, with 8 bases between the two ends. CDR3 sequence (DNA): TGTGCCACCAGTGACGCCGTCCACAATGAGCAGTTCTTC. Its translation is CATSDAVHNEQFF.

In its sample, this clonotype was seen many times. CDR3 DNA sequence: TGTGCCAGTAGTATAGGAGGACAGGGGGCCTATGGCTACACCTTC. It translates to CASSIGGQGAYGYTF. The J gene is TRBJ1-2, the V gene TRBV19; 11 nucleotides align to TRBD1. V lost 1 base and J lost 4; bases outside the gene matches: 2. This CDR3 spans 15 amino acids. Germline V gives CDR1 LNHDA, CDR2 SQIVND (reference sequence).

The table lists this clonotype with many counts. V and J are TRBV11-1 and TRBJ2-3, with 11 bases identical to TRBD1. J lost 7 bases, V lost 4 bases, and 4 bases had no gene match. The germline V gene has CDR1 SGHAT and CDR2 FQDESV (reference sequence). The CDR3 spans 14 residues. The CDR3: CASSSRDRGNTQYF. As DNA, the CDR3 is TGTGCCAGCAGCTCCCGGGACAGGGGGAATACGCAGTATTTT.